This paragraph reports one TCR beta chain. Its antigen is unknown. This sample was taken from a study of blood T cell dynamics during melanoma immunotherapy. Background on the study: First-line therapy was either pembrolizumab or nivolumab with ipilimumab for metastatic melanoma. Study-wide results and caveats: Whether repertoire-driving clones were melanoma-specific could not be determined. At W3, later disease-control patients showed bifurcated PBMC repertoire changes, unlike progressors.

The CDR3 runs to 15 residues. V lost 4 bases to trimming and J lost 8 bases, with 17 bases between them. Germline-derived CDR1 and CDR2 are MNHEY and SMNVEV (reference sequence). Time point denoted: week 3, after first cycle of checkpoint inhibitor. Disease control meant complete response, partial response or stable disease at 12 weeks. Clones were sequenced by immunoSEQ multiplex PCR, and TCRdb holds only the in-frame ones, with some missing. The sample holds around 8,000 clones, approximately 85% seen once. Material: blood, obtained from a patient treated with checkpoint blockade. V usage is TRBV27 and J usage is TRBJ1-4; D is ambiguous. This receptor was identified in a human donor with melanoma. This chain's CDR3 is CASSSVREGREKLFF. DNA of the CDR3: TGTGCCAGCAGTTCGGTCCGAGAGGGTCGGGAAAAACTGTTTTTT.